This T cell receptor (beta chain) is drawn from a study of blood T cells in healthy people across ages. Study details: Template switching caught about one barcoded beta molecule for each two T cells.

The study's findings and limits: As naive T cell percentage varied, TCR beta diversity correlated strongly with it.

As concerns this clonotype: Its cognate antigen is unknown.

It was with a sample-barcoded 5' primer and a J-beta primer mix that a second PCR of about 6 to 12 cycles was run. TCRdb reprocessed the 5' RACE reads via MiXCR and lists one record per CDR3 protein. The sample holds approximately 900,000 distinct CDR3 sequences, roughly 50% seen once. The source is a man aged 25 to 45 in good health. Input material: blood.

The CDR3 region has the DNA TGTGCCAGCAGTTTAACAGGGACAATCTATGGCTACACCTTC. The encoded protein is CASSLTGTIYGYTF. The chain recombines TRBV28 with TRBJ1-2; TRBD1 might be the D (6 bases). Between the trimmed V and J ends, which lost 2 bases and 4 bases, there was a span of 11 bases. The CDR3 is 14 amino acids. CDR1 is MDHEN, CDR2 SYDVKM, per germline.